Presented here are 18 T cell receptor beta chains from one specimen sequenced in a study of cytomegalovirus exposure and HLA in healthy donors. Both 60 Vbeta primers and 13 Jbeta primers went into the PCR. The method was immunoSEQ multiplex PCR; TCRdb's version includes in-frame clones alone and lacks a portion of them. The sample contains under 130,000 clones, around 72% of which appear only once. Sequenced: PBMCs. These receptors came from a male donor in good health and CMV-seronegative.

V gene TRBV5-6 combines with J gene TRBJ1-6; TRBD1 aligns across 7 bases. This CDR3 contains 14 residues. CDR1 is SGHDT, CDR2 YYEEEE, per germline. After removal of 3 bases from V and 9 bases from J, the junction contained 6 bases not matched to a gene. The CDR3 is CASSSGTVGSPLHF. CDR3 in DNA: TGTGCCAGCAGCTCCGGGACAGTGGGTTCACCCCTCCACTTT. The full variable domain, with the rest looked up from reference TRBV5-6 and TRBJ1-6, is DAGVTQSPTHLIKTRGQQVTLRCSPKSGHDTVSWYQQALGQGPQFIFQYYEEEERQRGNFPDRFSGHQFPNYSSELNVNALLLGDSALYLCASSSGTVGSPLHFGNGTRLTVT.

V and J are TRBV27 and TRBJ2-7, with D possibly TRBD1 on 5 matching bases. Germline V gives CDR1 MNHEY, CDR2 SMNVEV (reference sequence). The CDR3 sequence is 11 residues long. V was cut by 6 bases and J by 6 bases, with 9 bases left in between. In DNA form, the CDR3 reads TGTGCCAGCAGGGGGCCCAGCGAGCAGTACTTC. As protein: CASRGPSEQYF.

Here the CDR3 DNA reads TGTGCCAGCAGTGAGGGTCAGGGGGCTAATGAAAAACTGTTTTTT. It yields the protein CASSEGQGANEKLFF. The chain links TRBV2 to TRBJ1-4, with 7 bases lining up with TRBD1. The V gene end was trimmed by 3 bases and the J gene end by 3 bases; junction bases not matched to a gene: 4. The CDR3 runs 15 residues. Germline V gene sequence: CDR1 SNHLY, CDR2 FYNNEI.

The chain links TRBV7-9 to TRBJ2-2, with 8 bases that match TRBD2. After removal of 10 bases from V and 7 bases from J, the junction contained 17 bases not matched to a gene. Germline V lookup: CDR1 SEHNR, CDR2 FQNEAQ (reference sequence). This CDR3 region has 16 residues. The CDR3 DNA sequence: TGTGCCACCTCCCCCCCAGCGGGAGAAGGAAGCGGGGAGCTGTTTTTT. This codes for CATSPPAGEGSGELFF.

This clone has just one count. The V and J genes are TRBV4-2 and TRBJ1-2; possibly TRBD1 for D (6 bases). The CDR3 sequence is 15 residues long. Germline loops: CDR1 LGHNA, CDR2 YNFKEQ. Deletions cut 4 bases from V and 4 bases from J, with 16 bases between. The CDR3 DNA reads as TGTGCCAGCAGCCCCGAACAGGGTCCCGGCTATGGCTACACCTTC. It codes for CASSPEQGPGYGYTF.

This clone was seen just once. The rearrangement links TRBV7-2 to TRBJ2-5; D ambiguous. TRBJ2-7 explains the end of the DNA better; the J call may be wrong. Germline V gene data show CDR1 as SGHTA and CDR2 as FQGNSA. This CDR3 contains 14 residues. For the CDR3, the DNA is TGTGCCAGCAGCCCCCGACGGAGTACCTACGAGCAGTACTTC. Amino acid sequence: CASSPRRSTYEQYF.

V and J are TRBV30 and TRBJ1-3, with TRBD1 identical over 7 bases. Germline loops: CDR1 GTSNPN, CDR2 SVGIG (reference sequence). The CDR3 consists of 15 residues. J gave up 5 bases and V 5 bases, and 12 bases lay outside the gene matches. CDR3 DNA: TGTGCCTGGGGTGCCGGGGGACAGCTAAGAAACACCATATATTTT. Protein product: CAWGAGGQLRNTIYF.

The rearrangement uses TRBV7-9 and TRBJ2-2; maybe TRBD1 (6 bases). The germline V and J ends were trimmed by 2 bases and 2 bases, with 9 bases remaining between them. Germline CDR1 SEHNR, CDR2 FQNEAQ (reference sequence). The CDR3 consists of 15 residues. DNA for the CDR3: TGTGCCAGCAGCTTAAGACAGGCAAACACCGGGGAGCTGTTTTTT. It specifies CASSLRQANTGELFF.

J is TRBJ1-1 and V is TRBV18, with 8 bases identical to TRBD1. The CDR3 is 16 residues long. Germline CDR1 and CDR2: KGHSH and LQKENI. The trim removed 1 base at V and 4 bases at J, leaving 8 bases unmatched. The CDR3 protein is CASSPQGQGSATEAFF. In DNA form, the CDR3 reads TGTGCCAGCTCACCACAAGGACAGGGTAGCGCCACTGAAGCTTTCTTT.

The V gene is TRBV5-6, the J gene TRBJ2-5, with 10 nucleotides matching TRBD2. The J call could be wrong; TRBJ2-7 is a better fit for the DNA end. Germline V gene lookup returns CDR1 SGHDT and CDR2 YYEEEE. This CDR3 comprises 13 residues. The CDR3 region has the DNA TGTGCCAGCAGCTTAGGGACTAGCGCCGAGCAGTACTTC. It specifies CASSLGTSAEQYF.

This sequence joins TRBV4-1 and TRBJ2-2; D not certain. Germline assignment: CDR1 MGHRA and CDR2 YSYEKL. The ends were cut back, 4 bases at V and 8 bases at J, with 8 bases in the middle. The CDR3 spans 12 residues. CDR3 in amino acids: CASSPYLGELFF. DNA for the CDR3: TGCGCCAGCAGCCCCTATTTAGGGGAGCTGTTTTTT.

The V call is TRBV12-5, the J call TRBJ2-2; D possibly corresponds to TRBD1 (5 bases). Germline CDR1 reads LGHNT; CDR2 reads FRNRAP. The CDR3 is made up of 14 amino acids. V lost 1 base and J 4 bases, leaving 7 bases between the germline ends. The CDR3 DNA follows: TGTGCTAGTGGTTTGGGACAGACCACCGGGGAGCTGTTTTTT. Translated, it gives CASGLGQTTGELFF.

This chain uses TRBV6-6 with TRBJ2-2; 9 bases map to TRBD1. From germline, CDR1 is MNHNY and CDR2 SVGAGI (reference sequence). Trimming removed 6 bases from V and 5 bases from J; junction bases left unmatched: 7. CDR3 length equals 15 residues. CDR3 in amino acids: CASSWDRVTTGELFF. In nucleotides, the CDR3 is TGTGCCAGCAGCTGGGACAGGGTAACTACCGGGGAGCTGTTTTTT.

This chain joins TRBV27 and TRBJ2-3; the match to TRBD1 covers 8 bases. J gave up 4 bases and V 4 bases, and 7 bases lay outside the gene matches. The germline V gene encodes CDR1 MNHEY and CDR2 SMNVEV (reference sequence). CDR3 size: 15 residues. CDR3 region: CASSSLAGGPDTQYF. The CDR3 DNA follows: TGTGCCAGCAGTTCATTAGCAGGGGGCCCAGATACGCAGTATTTT.

The genes are TRBV29-1 and TRBJ2-5; 7 nucleotides match TRBD1. The better agreement between TRBJ2-7 and the DNA end casts doubt on the J call. This CDR3 comprises 12 residues. Germline CDR1 reads SQVTM; CDR2 reads ANQGSEA. CDR3 sequence (DNA): TGCAGCGTCCGACCAGGGGGCTACGAGCAGTACTTC. It is translated as CSVRPGGYEQYF.

The chain couples TRBV29-1 to TRBJ2-3, with D unclear. This CDR3 spans 13 amino acids. V was pared by 6 bases and J by 2 bases, with 12 bases between. Germline assignment: CDR1 SQVTM and CDR2 ANQGSEA. The CDR3 DNA reads TGCAGCGTCAAAAAGATACTCACAGATACGCAGTATTTT. Its protein is CSVKKILTDTQYF.

This clone was detected a few times. This chain connects TRBV4-2 to TRBJ1-2; D perhaps matches TRBD1 (5 bases). CDR3 size: 15 residues. Germline CDR1 reads LGHNA; CDR2 reads YNFKEQ. Trimming took 4 bases from V and 7 from J, leaving 19 bases between them. The CDR3, as DNA: TGTGCCAGCAGCCCCCATGGGGGGAGCAGTAGTGGCTACACCTTC. Encoded protein: CASSPHGGSSSGYTF.

The CDR3 protein is CASTHAAGGETQYF. The CDR3 nucleotides read TGTGCCAGCACCCACGCGGCCGGGGGAGAGACCCAGTACTTC. The chain carries TRBV27 and TRBJ2-5; D may be TRBD2 (6 bases). The CDR3 is made up of 14 amino acids. The germline CDR1 and CDR2 sequences are MNHEY and SMNVEV (reference sequence). Trimming shortened V by 7 bases and J by 4 bases, and 16 bases separated the two germline ends.